Listed here are 8 T cell receptor beta chains from one sample, sequenced in a study of long-term antiretroviral therapy in people with HIV. Run at survey level, the immunoSEQ assay was version v3.0. Sequencing was performed with immunoSEQ multiplex PCR; in TCRdb, only in-frame clones are kept and a portion is missing. This table has about 7,200 clones, around 70% appearing once. The sequences come from unsorted PBMCs, collected approximately eleven months before starting antiretroviral therapy. The source of these receptors is a man in his forties with HIV.

Relative to its sample, this clone is medium-sized (0.01 to 0.1%). This chain joins TRBV7-9 and TRBJ2-5; TRBD1 agrees at 9 bases. This CDR3 is built from 14 residues. With 5 bases clipped from V and 3 bases from J, the junction kept 4 bases outside the gene matches. From germline, CDR1 is SEHNR and CDR2 FQNEAQ (reference sequence). CDR3 protein: CASSPGQGKETQYF. The CDR3 coding sequence is TGTGCCAGCAGCCCGGGACAGGGTAAAGAGACCCAGTACTTC.

The rearrangement uses TRBV7-9 and TRBJ2-7; D is unresolved. Trimming cost V 1 base and J 0 bases, with 10 bases left between them. From germline, CDR1 is SEHNR and CDR2 FQNEAQ (reference sequence). The CDR3 is 15 residues long. DNA for the CDR3: TGTGCCAGCAGCTTAGATACTGCTAGCTCCTACGAGCAGTACTTC. Encoded protein: CASSLDTASSYEQYF.

This clone was counted a few times. The V call is TRBV7-2, the J call TRBJ1-6; no firm D call. This CDR3 is 17 amino acids long. V was clipped by 4 bases and J by 4 bases, with 17 bases between them. CDR1 and CDR2 from the germline V gene are SGHTA and FQGNSA. This CDR3 reads CASSSIPVWLYNSPLHF. CDR3 sequence (DNA): TGTGCCAGCAGCTCTATACCCGTCTGGCTGTATAATTCACCCCTCCACTTT.

CDR3 in DNA: TGCAGCGTTGAAGAGGCCGGCTACGAGCAGTACTTC. As protein: CSVEEAGYEQYF. The chain has TRBV29-1 and TRBJ2-7; D unclear. In germline, CDR1 is SQVTM, CDR2 ANQGSEA. The V gene lost 0 bases and the J gene lost 3 bases, with 6 bases spanning the gap. The CDR3 has 12 residues.

This clone was counted only a few times. CDR3 DNA sequence: TGTGCCAGCAGCCAAGAGGTACAGGGCGATCAGCCCCAGCATTTT. It encodes CASSQEVQGDQPQHF. The J gene is TRBJ1-5, the V gene TRBV4-2; maybe TRBD1 (6 bases). This CDR3 has 15 residues. V was pared by 0 bases and J by 5 bases, with 11 bases between. Germline assignment: CDR1 LGHNA and CDR2 YNFKEQ.

This chain uses TRBV4-3 with TRBJ1-5; D unresolved. CDR1 and CDR2 (germline): LGHNA, YSLEER. The CDR3 is 16 residues long. Deletions cut 0 bases from V and 4 bases from J, with 13 bases between. The CDR3: CASSQDTGMGNQPQHF. CDR3 coding DNA: TGCGCCAGCAGCCAAGATACGGGTATGGGAAATCAGCCCCAGCATTTT.

This chain joins TRBV28 and TRBJ2-7; TRBD2 aligns across 7 bases. V lost 6 bases and J lost 1; bases outside the gene matches: 9. Germline V gives CDR1 MDHEN, CDR2 SYDVKM. The CDR3 is 15 amino acids. CDR3 amino acids: CASSPLERGSYEQYF. Here the CDR3 DNA reads TGTGCCAGCAGCCCACTCGAGCGGGGATCCTACGAGCAGTACTTC. The full variable domain, its missing parts supplied by reference TRBV28 and TRBJ2-7, is DVKVTQSSRYLVKRTGEKVFLECVQDMDHENMFWYRQDPGLGLRLIYFSYDVKMKEKGDIPEGYSVSREKKERFSLILESASTNQTSMYLCASSPLERGSYEQYFGPGTRLTVT.

The chain employs TRBV6-1 and TRBJ1-1; D might be TRBD1 (5 bases). The V gene's germline CDR1 is MNHNS and CDR2 SASEGT. The CDR3 extends over 13 amino acids. Trimming removed 3 bases from V and 1 base from J, with 6 bases in between. The CDR3 protein is CASSEGGNTEAFF. In DNA, the CDR3 is TGTGCCAGCAGTGAGGGGGGGAACACTGAAGCTTTCTTT.